This T cell receptor (beta chain) was identified during a study of cytomegalovirus exposure and HLA in healthy donors (dated 2017 in TCRdb). A note on the overall study: According to an earlier analysis of 587 of the donors, 150 million to 200 million T cells yielded over 90 million unique TCR beta sequences and about 300 Gb of sequence data. About 300 gigabases of sequencing data and 70 million to 100 million unique TCR sequences made up an early release that covered nearly 650 HLA-typed donors. Of the roughly 400 genotyped donors, approximately 83% fell in the genetic ancestry cluster associated with self-reported Caucasian donors. The aim of the study was to test whether cataloging public T cell receptors could identify signatures of past pathogen exposure. The study used immunosequencing to profile the T cell repertoires of several hundred subjects and linked those repertoires to cytomegalovirus serostatus. In addition to the first cohort of approximately 670 subjects, a separate validation cohort of approximately 130 different subjects was used. The study combined high-throughput TCR immunosequencing, statistical association of individual TCRs with disease status, and machine learning to predict cytomegalovirus infection status. In a later analysis, previously published TCR beta repertoires from 600 to 850 donors were re-analyzed and high-resolution HLA genotyping was added so that TCR occurrence patterns could be studied. Rather than drawing on any new phenotypic data, the later analysis identified candidate immune exposures from TCR beta sequences and the way those sequences occurred across donors. To decide whether each TCR beta V gene segment behaved as functional or pseudogenic, an earlier analysis of 587 of the donors relied on high-throughput TCR beta sequencing. Donor age, sex, ethnicity and CMV serostatus were compiled together with the repertoire data. A later genetic analysis took genome-wide SNP genotypes for about 55% of the roughly 670 donors and used that subset as a discovery cohort. All discovery cohort repertoires had been generated on a single sequencing platform. Both class I and class II loci were covered by HLA typing, at four-digit resolution. The number of donors typed differed by locus, with roughly 629-640 for A, B, C, DRB1 and DQB1, roughly 520 for DQA1, over 600 for DPA1, and some 440 for DPB1. Roughly 5 DR-DQ haplotypes were treated as single units for association and clustering because of strong linkage in the cohort. On average, about 200,000 unique TCR beta nucleotide sequences were sequenced per donor among a few hundred genotyped donors of the cohort, with 15% to 20% of those sequences being non-productive.

As regards this clone: There is no known antigen for this receptor. Base-call qualities are not available, and no considerably larger clone is one nucleotide away.

CDR1 is given as SGHTA and CDR2 as FQGNSA, both from the germline V gene. V is clipped by 4 bases and J by 11 bases, and the sequence between their germline boundaries is 14 bases long. The CDR3 has 12 amino acids, counting the end cysteine and phenylalanine. Left in the record is the CDR3 DNA by itself, 36 bases read in frame from the first base. Overall study results and their limits: Only TCR beta chains were sequenced in this cohort, and the absence of alpha or paired-chain data limited detectable features. A later analysis associated 15,000 to 20,000 TCR beta sequences with specific HLA alleles at a false discovery rate of 0.05. A further reported finding was that TCR beta sequences accurately predicted the HLA-A and HLA-B alleles for most subjects in the first cohort. A later analysis reported that several top co-occurrence clusters appeared linked to parvovirus B19, influenza, CMV and Epstein-Barr virus. According to a later analysis, TCR association rates differed among HLA loci, with DRB1 alleles showing the most associated TCRs and HLA-C alleles showing the fewest. When HLA alleles, especially DR and DQ, strongly co-occurred, attributing TCR associations to individual alleles was difficult. In vitro tests confirmed that three of the cytomegalovirus-associated TCR beta chains recognize cytomegalovirus antigens. In the study, 150 to 200 TCR beta chains were listed as associated with cytomegalovirus. Sequencing depth was assumed to be roughly uniform across donors in the presence/absence analyses, though that assumption may not hold. Because HLA typing was unavailable for some donors at each locus, only the typed subset was used in association tests. Because counts were too low, roughly 16 rarely observed V segments, including chromosome 9 orphons, were excluded from the earlier analysis of some 590 of the donors. The classifier was reported to diagnose cytomegalovirus status with high specificity and sensitivity in both the original and validation cohorts. An association between a missense DCLRE1C variant and V-gene and J-gene trimming of TCR beta chains was found in a later genetic analysis and replicated in an independent cohort. A cluster of highly shared sequence variants was judged likely to be a technical artifact of the sequencing pipeline. An earlier analysis of around 600 of the donors showed that most TCR beta V segments appeared in productive rearrangements either about 87% or about 30% of the time, which broadly matched IMGT annotations. The 87-base-pair reads could not distinguish some IMGT-functional V segments, including TRBV6-2 and TRBV6-3, so those segments were excluded. It was suggested by the authors that the approach could potentially be generalized to other disease states and immunological phenotypes. Correlated functional status among segregating V segments might be attributable to linkage disequilibrium, but an unknown experimental factor could not be ruled out. Compared with equally common non-associated chains, HLA-associated TCR beta chains in a later analysis were more clonally expanded and had lower generation probabilities. In a later analysis, most CMV-associated TCR beta chains were found to appear HLA-restricted, with HLA associations seemingly driven largely by CMV exposure. Most TCR sequences were seen in very few donors, while some public TCRs were found in many individuals. In a later genetic analysis, fewer N-insertions in productive TCRs were reported among donors in an Asian-associated ancestry cluster than the 666-donor mean. CMV serostatus was the only immune exposure information available for the cohort.

The cohort comprised 550 to 700 healthy bone marrow donors. At the time of sampling, every cohort member was nominally healthy, though immune exposures that went unrecorded were likely present. The donor was CMV seronegative and was included in the group of over 300 seronegative cohort members. Every donor gave a peripheral blood sample, and the peripheral blood mononuclear cells from that sample were used for TCR beta sequencing. The Qiagen DNeasy Blood Extraction Kit was used to extract genomic DNA from the blood cell samples. To prepare the library, the immunoSEQ multiplex PCR assay was applied. For the multiplex PCR, a mixture combining 60 forward primers for TCR Vbeta segments and 13 reverse primers for TCR Jbeta segments was used. The CDR3 region of rearranged TCR beta genes was amplified from genomic DNA with a multiplex PCR assay. The amplified TCR beta libraries were sequenced on the Illumina HiSeq System as 87-base-pair reads. Concerning the study's data processing: A later analysis counted tens of millions of unique TCR beta chains across the 690 or so repertoires, and around 9.9 million of these chains were shared by at least two donors. A nearest-neighbor algorithm error-corrected the raw reads and collapsed the reads into unique sequences, merging closely related sequences to remove PCR and sequencing errors. CDR3 sequences were aligned to IMGT reference sequences to assign V, D and J gene segments. For a sequence to be retained, a match of at least six nucleotides to both a V gene segment and a J gene segment was required. Rearrangements were classified as productive when the CDR3 lacked stop codons and remained in frame with V and J, and all other rearrangements were classified as non-productive. CDR3 was defined according to IMGT convention as the region running from the second conserved V-encoded cysteine to the conserved J-encoded phenylalanine. The earlier analysis of 587 of the donors excluded sequences that lacked an unambiguous match to a single V gene segment. In an earlier analysis of 587 of the donors, a V segment was called functional when productive rearrangements were above 56.7%, and segregating when the standard deviation between donors exceeded 5%. A statistical classification framework was built for diagnosing cytomegalovirus status from the catalog of TCR beta chain sequences. A later analysis assigned V and J genes by comparing TCR nucleotide sequences with IMGT/GENE-DB human TR gene sequences. The TCRdist pipeline was used in a later analysis to assign CDR3 sequences and most-parsimonious VDJ recombination scenarios. In a later analysis, every TCR beta chain was defined by the combination of its CDR3 amino acid sequence and its V-gene family, and reads without a unique V-gene family were dropped. A later analysis removed 600 or so highly shared, low-generation-probability nucleotide sequences to deal with suspected cross-contamination and a sequencing artifact. For each public chain, a later analysis derived a clonal expansion index from normalized ranks of inferred template counts within each repertoire. Generation probabilities in a later analysis came from a VDJ recombination model fitted to out-of-frame rearrangements, and those results were checked against IGoR. A later analysis scored TCR-TCR, TCR-HLA and TCR-CMV co-occurrence with hypergeometric tests, applying a repertoire-size bias correction to TCR pairs. To estimate false discovery rates, a later analysis permuted the HLA or CMV assignments 20 times. A later analysis grouped co-occurring TCRs with DBSCAN, adding TCRdist sequence similarity when clustering within HLA-allele-positive subsets. For co-occurrence clustering, repertoires with fewer than 30,000 or more than 120,000 public chains were excluded, along with roughly 5 repertoires with anomalous nucleotide sharing. Imported from immuneACCESS, the table was reduced by TCRdb to in-frame sequences with V and J called. These copies leave out some clones; in studies compared against another copy, an unresolved V gene accounts for under half, and the cause of the remainder is not known. V, J and clone size are those of that table, while D and trimming were read from the DNA. In this sample the table shows under 150,000 clones, approximately 80% of which occur a single time. The top ten clonotypes cover 1% to 1.5% of the sample.

This sequence was found in a girl aged 2-15 years in good health and CMV-seronegative. The V and J segments used are TRBV7-2 and TRBJ2-5; possibly the D gene is TRBD2, per 6 matching bases. The sequenced material came from PBMCs. In nucleotides, the sequence is TGTGCCAGCAGCTGGCGTGGCGGGGAGCAGTACTTC. It translates to CASSWRGGEQYF.